These 29 T cell receptor beta chains share one sample of origin, sequenced in a study of T-cell reconstitution after alpha-beta-depleted transplantation in children. Unique molecular identifiers featured in how the TCRbeta library was prepared. MiXCR was run by TCRdb on the PCR reads, yielding one entry per CDR3 protein. In the table there are roughly 120,000 distinct CDR3 sequences, 10% of which are singletons. The material sequenced was PBMCs from the stem cell graft donor, taken from the stem cell graft. Source of these receptors: a human donor who donated a stem cell graft to a child with acute lymphoblastic leukemia.

This clonotype was seen many times. The rearrangement joins TRBV30 to TRBJ2-4; D gene unclear. CDR3 size: 13 residues. The V gene lost 4 bases and the J gene lost 0 bases, with 7 bases spanning the gap. CDR1 is GTSNPN, CDR2 SVGIG, per germline (reference sequence). CDR3 nucleotide sequence: TGTGCCTGGACTAATTTAGCCAAAAACATTCAGTACTTC. As protein: CAWTNLAKNIQYF.

This clonotype appeared many times. CDR3 residues: CASSFREGAKNIQYF. Here the CDR3 DNA reads TGTGCCAGCAGTTTTAGAGAGGGAGCCAAAAACATTCAGTACTTC. The J gene is TRBJ2-4, the V gene TRBV12-3 or TRBV12-4, with a tentative D call TRBD2 (5 bases). Trimming pared 3 bases from V and 0 bases from J, leaving 9 bases between. This CDR3 spans 15 amino acids.

This clonotype showed up many times. This chain joins TRBV5-5 and TRBJ2-7, with 11 bases fitting TRBD1. The germline CDR1 and CDR2 sequences are SGHKS and YYEKEE (reference sequence). V lost 3 bases and J lost 2; bases outside the gene matches: 4. The CDR3 has 15 amino acids. The CDR3 DNA follows: TGTGCCAGCAGCTGGAGGGGACAGGGGGCCTACGAGCAGTACTTC. This encodes CASSWRGQGAYEQYF.

This clonotype was seen ten or more times. This chain connects TRBV7-3 to TRBJ2-2; TRBD2 is a possible D gene (6 bases). The CDR3 sequence is 14 residues long. Germline CDR1 and CDR2: SGHTA and FQGTGA. The V and J ends lost 0 bases and 4 bases respectively, with 6 bases between them. The CDR3 loop reads CASSLTEGTGELFF. CDR3 DNA: TGTGCCAGCAGCTTAACGGAGGGCACCGGGGAGCTGTTTTTT.

This clonotype occurred many times. The chain couples TRBV5-5 to TRBJ2-1, with D hard to call. This CDR3 region has 12 residues. V lost 1 base to trimming and J lost 8 bases, with 7 bases between them. Germline V gives CDR1 SGHKS, CDR2 YYEKEE (reference sequence). The CDR3 DNA follows: TGTGCCAGCAGCTTGTCTCGGTATGAGCAGTTCTTC. Translating it yields CASSLSRYEQFF. Full variable domain (rest looked up from reference TRBV5-5 and TRBJ2-1): DAGVTQSPTHLIKTRGQQVTLRCSPISGHKSVSWYQQVLGQGPQFIFQYYEKEERGRGNFPDRFSARQFPNYSSELNVNALLLGDSALYLCASSLSRYEQFFGPGTRLTVL.

This clonotype appeared many times. The gene calls are TRBV7-2 and TRBJ2-7; TRBD1 agrees at 7 bases. With V trimmed by 9 bases and J by 0 bases, 5 bases remained unmatched. Germline CDR1 and CDR2: SGHTA and FQGNSA. The CDR3 sequence is 13 residues long. The CDR3 spells CASNTGVSYEQYF. The DNA for the CDR3 is TGTGCCAGTAACACAGGGGTCTCCTACGAGCAGTACTTC.

This clonotype has a count of ten or more. This chain links TRBV21-1 with TRBJ2-5. TRBV21-1 is described as a pseudogene. CDR3 length: 14 residues. CDR3 protein: CACISAWLQETQYF. The CDR3 bases are TGTGCCTGCATCTCGGCATGGCTACAAGAGACCCAGTACTTC.

In its sample, this clonotype was seen many times. J is TRBJ2-3 and V is TRBV4-3, with D uncertain. V was trimmed by 0 bases and J by 4 bases, leaving 2 bases between them. Germline CDR1 LGHNA, CDR2 YSLEER. There are 12 residues in the CDR3. The CDR3 loop is CASSQEPDTQYF. CDR3 bases: TGCGCCAGCAGCCAAGAACCAGATACGCAGTATTTT.

This clonotype was counted many times. The chain recombines TRBV2 with TRBJ2-2; D assignment may be TRBD1 or TRBD2 (5 bases each). The CDR3 totals 13 residues. V shed 7 bases and J shed 5 bases, with 11 bases lying between them. Germline-derived CDR1 and CDR2 are SNHLY and FYNNEI. CDR3 protein: CASKHRTTGELFF. CDR3 DNA sequence: TGTGCCAGCAAACACAGGACTACCGGGGAGCTGTTTTTT.

This clonotype was picked up many times. This sequence joins TRBV5-1 and TRBJ2-1, with D perhaps TRBD2 (5 bases). CDR1 and CDR2 (germline): SGHRS, YFSETQ. V was pared by 7 bases and J by 0 bases, with 11 bases between. The CDR3 consists of 14 residues. Here the CDR3 reads CASRAVNSYNEQFF. DNA for the CDR3: TGCGCCAGCCGAGCGGTCAACTCCTACAATGAGCAGTTCTTC.

This clonotype showed up many times. The chain links TRBV19 to TRBJ2-2, with D perhaps assigned TRBD1 or TRBD2 (6 bases each). V lost 3 bases and J 5 bases, leaving 13 bases between the germline ends. The CDR3 is 15 amino acids. From germline, CDR1 is LNHDA and CDR2 SQIVND (reference sequence). Here the CDR3 reads CASSIFPGATGELFF. CDR3 coding DNA: TGTGCCAGTAGTATCTTTCCGGGGGCGACCGGGGAGCTGTTTTTT.

This clonotype has just a few counts. The chain has TRBV12-5 and TRBJ1-1; D remains ambiguous. V shed 0 bases and J shed 5 bases, with 10 bases lying between them. The CDR3 has 14 amino acids. CDR1 and CDR2 from the germline V gene are LGHNT and FRNRAP. CDR3: CASGLVHGRTEAFF. The CDR3, as DNA: TGTGCTAGTGGTTTGGTACACGGGAGGACTGAAGCTTTCTTT. The full variable domain, in which reference TRBV12-5 and TRBJ1-1 provide the parts outside the CDR3, is DARVTQTPRHKVTEMGQEVTMRCQPILGHNTVFWYRQTMMQGLELLAYFRNRAPLDDSGMPKDRFSAEMPDATLATLKIQPSEPRDSAVYFCASGLVHGRTEAFFGQGTRLTVV.

This clonotype came up many times. V gene TRBV12-3 or TRBV12-4 combines with J gene TRBJ1-2; 7 positions match TRBD1. V shed 7 bases and J 0 bases; nucleotides not matched to a gene: 5. The CDR3 contains 14 residues. The CDR3 coding sequence is TGTGCCAGCAACCCCGACAGGGCTAACTATGGCTACACCTTC. Its protein is CASNPDRANYGYTF.

This clonotype occurred many times. CDR3 region: CASSTNYRTGGYTF. The CDR3 nucleotides are TGTGCCAGCTCTACGAACTACCGGACAGGGGGCTACACCTTC. This chain connects TRBV27 to TRBJ1-2, with TRBD1 identical over 8 bases. The ends lost 8 bases at V and 8 bases at J; junction bases unmatched: 13. This CDR3 region has 14 residues. CDR1 is MNHEY, CDR2 SMNVEV, per germline (reference sequence).

This clonotype was counted ten times or more. In DNA form, the CDR3 reads TGTGCCAGCAGTGAAAAAGGACCGTGGCGGGACGGAGTGGGAACCCTCCACTTT. Translating it yields CASSEKGPWRDGVGTLHF. The chain uses TRBV6-1 and TRBJ1-6, with D possibly TRBD1 on 5 matching bases. Trimming took off 2 bases at V and 14 bases at J, with 28 bases between the two ends. The CDR3 is made up of 18 amino acids. The germline V gene encodes CDR1 MNHNS and CDR2 SASEGT.

The CDR3 DNA sequence: TGTGCCAGCAGCTTAGACGGATACAATGAGCAGTTCTTC. Translation gives CASSLDGYNEQFF. The chain is built from TRBV7-2 and TRBJ2-1; D is unclear. The CDR3 covers 13 residues. Germline V gene lookup returns CDR1 SGHTA and CDR2 FQGNSA. V lost 1 base to trimming and J lost 4 bases, with 5 bases between them.

This clonotype came up many times. This chain links TRBV2 with TRBJ2-7; possible D gene TRBD1, 6 bases. Germline values: CDR1 SNHLY, CDR2 FYNNEI. V lost 3 bases to trimming and J lost 6 bases, with 18 bases between them. CDR3 length equals 15 residues. CDR3 protein: CASSEGTILPGEQYF. CDR3 in DNA: TGTGCCAGCAGTGAGGGGACAATCCTACCTGGCGAGCAGTACTTC.

Points on this clonotype: Possible read error: a much larger clone is one base away. V gene TRBV20-1 combines with J gene TRBJ1-5; the D is unclear. The CDR3 length is 15 residues. Trimming took off 3 bases at V and 6 bases at J, with 18 bases between the two ends. Per the germline V gene, CDR1 is DFQATT and CDR2 is SNEGSKA (reference sequence). DNA of the CDR3: TGCAGTGCTAGTCAGAGTGGGAACTCCTGTCAGCCCCAGCATTTT. Its translation is CSASQSGNSCQPQHF.

In regard to this clonotype: A much larger clonotype is one base distant, so this may be a read error. The CDR3 end shows no conserved phenylalanine or tryptophan, and so a read error is likely. The chain employs TRBV5-8 and TRBJ1-5, with D possibly being TRBD1 (5 bases). This CDR3 has 12 residues. Deletions cut 5 bases from V and 4 bases from J, with 7 bases between. Per the germline V gene, CDR1 is SGHTS and CDR2 is YDEGEE. CDR3 nucleotides: TGTGCCAGCAGGTGGGGGAATCAGCCCCAGCATTAT. Amino acids: CASRWGNQPQHY.

There are many counts of this clonotype. The chain combines TRBV11-1 with TRBJ2-1; D unclear. In germline, CDR1 is SGHAT, CDR2 FQDESV (reference sequence). There are 12 residues in the CDR3. The germline V and J ends were trimmed by 1 base and 13 bases, with 11 bases remaining between them. The CDR3 is CASSLVGGPQFF. CDR3 DNA sequence: TGTGCCAGCAGCTTAGTTGGTGGCCCCCAGTTCTTC.

At least ten counts were recorded for this clonotype. The chain employs TRBV7-2 and TRBJ2-7; D gene uncertain. The CDR3 runs to 12 residues. Per germline, CDR1 SGHTA and CDR2 FQGNSA. V lost 6 bases, J lost 2 bases, and 8 bases lay in between. Written as DNA, the CDR3 is TGTGCCAGCAGGGACGCCACCTACGAGCAGTACTTC. This gives the protein CASRDATYEQYF. Complete variable domain (other parts from reference TRBV7-2 and TRBJ2-7): GAGVSQSPSNKVTEKGKDVELRCDPISGHTALYWYRQSLGQGLEFLIYFQGNSAPDKSGLPSDRFSAERTGGSVSTLTIQRTQQEDSAVYLCASRDATYEQYFGPGTRLTVT.

This clonotype appeared many times. The chain links TRBV12-3 or TRBV12-4 to TRBJ2-6; D gene uncertain. The V end lost 6 bases, the J end lost 1 base, and 13 bases lay between the germline ends. This CDR3 is built from 16 residues. The chain's CDR3 is CASREGPASGANVLTF. Here the CDR3 DNA reads TGTGCCAGCAGAGAAGGGCCGGCTTCTGGGGCCAACGTCCTGACTTTC.

This clonotype was recorded at least ten times. This chain uses TRBV20-1 with TRBJ1-6, with 7 positions matching TRBD1. After removal of 6 bases from V and 6 bases from J, the junction contained 5 bases not matched to a gene. This CDR3 spans 13 amino acids. Germline V lookup: CDR1 DFQATT, CDR2 SNEGSKA (reference sequence). CDR3 in amino acids: CSAAGGGNSPLHF. The CDR3 DNA reads as TGCAGTGCCGCAGGGGGTGGTAATTCACCCCTCCACTTT.

This clonotype was found many times. V and J are TRBV6-2 or TRBV6-3 and TRBJ2-7; D is unclear. Between the trimmed V and J ends, which lost 7 bases and 0 bases, there was a span of 13 bases. The CDR3 totals 14 residues. The V gene's germline CDR1 is MNHEY and CDR2 SVGEGT. The CDR3 nucleotides read TGTGCCAGCACGTTATATCTGAGCTCCTACGAGCAGTACTTC. Amino acid sequence: CASTLYLSSYEQYF.

J is TRBJ1-5 and V is TRBV14; 12 bases are a match to TRBD1. V shed 3 bases and J 5 bases; nucleotides not matched to a gene: 8. Germline V gives CDR1 SGHDN, CDR2 FVKESK. This CDR3 is 17 amino acids long. The CDR3 here is CASSQGQGAVPHQPQHF. CDR3 nucleotides: TGTGCCAGCAGCCAGGGACAGGGGGCAGTACCCCATCAGCCCCAGCATTTT.

Ten or more counts support this clonotype. The gene calls are TRBV20-1 and TRBJ2-1; no clear D. Germline CDR1 reads DFQATT; CDR2 reads SNEGSKA (reference sequence). Trimming removed 5 bases at V and 7 bases at J, with 12 bases between. The CDR3 length is 12 residues. The CDR3: CSARIISNEQFF. In DNA, the CDR3 is TGCAGTGCTCGGATTATTTCTAATGAGCAGTTCTTC.

To note about this clonotype: With a much larger clone just one base away, this may be a read error. The rearrangement uses TRBV7-2 and TRBJ2-5, with 9 bases matching TRBD2. The CDR3 loop spans 16 amino acids. Germline V CDR1 and CDR2: SGHTA, FQGNSA. V lost 0 bases to trimming and J lost 3 bases; unmatched junction nucleotides: 5. DNA for the CDR3: TGTGCCAGCAGCTTAGCAGGTCTAGCGGGAAAAGAGACCCAGTACTTC. It is translated as CASSLAGLAGKETQYF.

This clonotype was counted a few times. This chain connects TRBV7-9 to TRBJ2-2; unclear D gene. Looked up from germline, CDR1 is SEHNR and CDR2 is FQNEAQ (reference sequence). Trimming removed 2 bases from V and 3 bases from J, with 4 bases in between. The CDR3 runs 13 residues. CDR3 bases: TGTGCCAGCAGCTTACAGTACACCGGGGAGCTGTTTTTT. Its protein product is CASSLQYTGELFF.

This clonotype appeared many times. The V gene is TRBV4-3, the J gene TRBJ2-3; D possibly corresponds to TRBD1 (5 bases). The CDR3 consists of 16 residues. Trimming stripped 0 bases from V and 0 bases from J, with 10 bases between. Germline V gene sequence: CDR1 LGHNA, CDR2 YSLEER. The CDR3 loop is CASSQDLQVSTDTQYF. The CDR3 bases are TGCGCCAGCAGCCAAGATTTACAGGTCAGCACAGATACGCAGTATTTT.